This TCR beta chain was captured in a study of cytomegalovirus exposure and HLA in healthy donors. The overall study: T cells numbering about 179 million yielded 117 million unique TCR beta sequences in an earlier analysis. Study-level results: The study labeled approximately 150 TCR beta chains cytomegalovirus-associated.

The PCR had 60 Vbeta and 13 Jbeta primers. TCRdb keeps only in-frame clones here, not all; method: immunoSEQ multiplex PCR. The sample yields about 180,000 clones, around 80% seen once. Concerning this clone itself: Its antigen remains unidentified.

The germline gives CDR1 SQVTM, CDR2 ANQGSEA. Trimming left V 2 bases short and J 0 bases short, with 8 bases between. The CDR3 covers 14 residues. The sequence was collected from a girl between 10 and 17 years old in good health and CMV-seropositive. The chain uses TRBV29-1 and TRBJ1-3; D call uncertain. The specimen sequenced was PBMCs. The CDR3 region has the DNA TGCAGCGTTGAAAGGAGGGCCTCTGGAAACACCATATATTTT. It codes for CSVERRASGNTIYF.